A single sample gave rise to the 17 T cell receptor beta chains below, sequenced in a study of T-cell memory formation after mild COVID-19. Via MiXCR, TCRdb re-called the 5' RACE reads, giving one row per CDR3 protein. The sample consists of about 350,000 distinct CDR3 sequences, roughly an eighth of them appearing once. Sequenced sample: PBMCs or a T cell subset sorted from them (not recorded which). These TCRs come from a man aged 18 to 30 who had mild COVID-19 (a few samples of this study predate the infection). Cell type and time point are not known.

This clonotype was detected a few times. This chain uses TRBV9 with TRBJ2-3; 8 bases are shared with TRBD1. V shed 3 bases and J 2 bases; nucleotides not matched to a gene: 11. The germline CDR1 and CDR2 sequences are SGDLS and YYNGEE. CDR3 length: 17 residues. CDR3 in amino acids: CASSGGTGEVYTDTQYF. The CDR3 coding sequence is TGTGCCAGCAGCGGCGGGACAGGCGAAGTTTACACAGATACGCAGTATTTT.

This clonotype was counted at least ten times. The V call is TRBV7-8, the J call TRBJ1-1; tentative D call: TRBD1 (6 bases). This CDR3 is 11 amino acids long. CDR1 is SGHVS and CDR2 is FQNEAQ in the germline V gene. The germline V and J ends were trimmed by 5 bases and 8 bases, with 9 bases remaining between them. The CDR3 sequence is CASSHTGEAFF. The CDR3, as DNA: TGTGCCAGCAGCCATACAGGGGAAGCTTTCTTT.

The V call is TRBV7-6, the J call TRBJ2-7; D tentatively fits TRBD1 or TRBD2 (5 bases each). Trimming stripped 0 bases from V and 3 bases from J, with 9 bases between. Germline CDR1 and CDR2: SGHVS and FNYEAQ. This CDR3 is built from 14 residues. The CDR3 DNA reads as TGTGCCAGCAGCTTAGCGGGACCCGACTACGAGCAGTACTTC. It translates to CASSLAGPDYEQYF.

This clonotype was detected ten times or more. The V and J genes are TRBV7-9 and TRBJ2-3, with D possibly matching TRBD2 (6 bases). The germline V gene encodes CDR1 SEHNR and CDR2 FQNEAQ (reference sequence). V was trimmed by 5 bases and J by 6 bases, leaving 6 bases between them. The CDR3 is 11 amino acids. The CDR3, as DNA: TGTGCCAGCAGCGGGGGGGATACGCAGTATTTT. Translating it yields CASSGGDTQYF.

The chain recombines TRBV12-3 or TRBV12-4 with TRBJ1-1; TRBD1 agrees at 8 bases. Trimming at V came to 7 bases and at J to 2 bases, leaving 6 bases not matched to a gene. The CDR3 runs 14 residues. CDR3 DNA sequence: TGTGCCAGCACCCTGGACAGGGACAACACTGAAGCTTTCTTT. Protein: CASTLDRDNTEAFF.

Regarding this clonotype: Compared with germline, one end of the junction differs, possibly owing to a read error. The rearrangement joins TRBV6-6 to TRBJ1-4; a possible D gene is TRBD1 (5 bases). CDR3 length: 13 amino acids. CDR1 is MNHNY, CDR2 SVGAGI, per germline (reference sequence). CDR3 sequence reads: CASSYRGFEKLYF. CDR3 DNA: TGTGCCAGCAGTTACCGGGGGTTTGAAAAACTGTATTTT.

The chain recombines TRBV12-3 or TRBV12-4 with TRBJ1-4; D gene uncertain. This CDR3 region has 12 residues. With 3 bases removed from V and 8 bases from J, the gap between germline ends came to 7 bases. CDR3 sequence reads: CASSFAGEKLFF. The CDR3 coding sequence is TGTGCCAGCAGTTTCGCCGGGGAAAAACTGTTTTTT.

This clonotype was counted ten times or more. V gene TRBV7-2 combines with J gene TRBJ1-2, with unresolved D. The CDR3 totals 12 residues. Trimming shortened V by 5 bases and J by 3 bases, and 7 bases separated the two germline ends. Germline loops: CDR1 SGHTA, CDR2 FQGNSA. The CDR3 sequence is CASSPDHYGYTF. CDR3 DNA: TGTGCCAGCAGCCCGGATCACTATGGCTACACCTTC.

The chain joins TRBV7-9 to TRBJ2-1, with 9 positions matching TRBD2. V gave up 4 bases and J gave up 5 bases; unmatched junction bases: 6. The germline V gene encodes CDR1 SEHNR and CDR2 FQNEAQ (reference sequence). The CDR3 is made up of 15 amino acids. The CDR3 sequence: CASSSLAGANNEQFF. The DNA of the CDR3 is TGTGCCAGCAGCTCCTTAGCGGGGGCCAACAATGAGCAGTTCTTC.

The sample holds a few counts of this clonotype. The genes are TRBV7-9 and TRBJ1-1; D is perhaps TRBD1 (6 bases). Germline CDR1 reads SEHNR; CDR2 reads FQNEAQ (reference sequence). Trimming stripped 3 bases from V and 0 bases from J, with 14 bases between. The CDR3 loop spans 16 amino acids. CDR3 DNA: TGTGCCAGCAGCTTGTCCGGGGGCGTTTTGAACACTGAAGCTTTCTTT. Translated: CASSLSGGVLNTEAFF.

This clonotype has a handful of counts. This CDR3 reads CASSIWDRDVDEQFF. The CDR3 nucleotides are TGTGCCAGCAGCATCTGGGACAGGGACGTGGATGAGCAGTTCTTC. This chain links TRBV7-2 with TRBJ2-1; TRBD1 matches 9 bases. The J segment lost 8 bases and the V segment lost 5 bases, leaving 10 bases of the junction unmatched. The CDR3 runs 15 residues. From germline, CDR1 is SGHTA and CDR2 FQGNSA.

This chain uses TRBV6-4 with TRBJ2-5; 13 nucleotides line up with TRBD2. Germline CDR1 and CDR2: MRHNA and SNTAGT. There are 14 residues in the CDR3. The V gene end was trimmed by 6 bases and the J gene end by 5 bases; junction bases not matched to a gene: 3. CDR3 residues: CASRTSGGSETQYF. The CDR3 DNA reads TGTGCCAGCAGGACTAGCGGGGGGTCTGAGACCCAGTACTTC.

The V call is TRBV4-3, the J call TRBJ2-5; 9 bases are a match to TRBD1. There are 15 residues in the CDR3. Losses at the gene ends were 4 bases for V and 4 bases for J; bases not matched to a gene: 7. Germline loops: CDR1 LGHNA, CDR2 YSLEER. As DNA, the CDR3 is TGCGCCAGCAGCCCCTCTCCGACAGGGGGAGAGACCCAGTACTTC. Translated, it gives CASSPSPTGGETQYF.

This clonotype was counted between two and nine times. V usage is TRBV7-8 and J usage is TRBJ2-1; TRBD1 matches at 8 bases. V lost 5 bases and J lost 0; bases outside the gene matches: 9. The germline gives CDR1 SGHVS, CDR2 FQNEAQ. This CDR3 contains 17 residues. The CDR3 reads CASSPTRDRSSYNEQFF. Written as DNA, the CDR3 is TGTGCCAGCAGCCCCACCCGGGACAGGAGCTCCTACAATGAGCAGTTCTTC.

On this clonotype: At one of its ends the junction is not consistent with the germline gene, which may arise from a read error. The chain is built from TRBV10-3 and TRBJ2-7; 7 bases align to TRBD1. Germline lookup yields CDR1 ENHRY and CDR2 SYGVKD. This CDR3 has 18 residues. This CDR3 is CAISEGQAGVLGSCEQYF. The DNA for the CDR3 is TGTGCCATCAGCGAAGGACAGGCGGGCGTTCTGGGTTCCTGCGAGCAGTACTTC.

This rearrangement joins TRBV5-1 to TRBJ2-2, with unresolved D. This CDR3 is built from 12 residues. Germline V gene lookup returns CDR1 SGHRS and CDR2 YFSETQ. The V end lost 0 bases, the J end lost 11 bases, and 8 bases lay between the germline ends. The CDR3 DNA is TGCGCCAGCAGCTTGGAACAGAGCGAGCTGTTTTTT. This sequence encodes CASSLEQSELFF. The variable domain in full, with the rest retrieved from reference TRBV5-1 and TRBJ2-2, is KAGVTQTPRYLIKTRGQQVTLSCSPISGHRSVSWYQQTPGQGLQFLFEYFSETQRNKGNFPGRFSGRQFSNSRSEMNVSTLELGDSALYLCASSLEQSELFFGEGSRLTVL.

This clonotype was seen many times. The CDR3 region has the DNA TGTGCCAGCAGGCCGGGGACAGGGGGCGAGGGCACAGATACGCAGTATTTT. Translated, it gives CASRPGTGGEGTDTQYF. This chain joins TRBV5-4 and TRBJ2-3; 12 bases map to TRBD1. The CDR3 spans 17 residues. Trimming took 5 bases from V and 1 from J; bases not matched to a gene: 8. Germline V lookup: CDR1 SGHNT, CDR2 YYREEE (reference sequence). The variable domain in full, with the rest retrieved from reference TRBV5-4 and TRBJ2-3, is ETGVTQSPTHLIKTRGQQVTLRCSSQSGHNTVSWYQQALGQGPQFIFQYYREEENGRGNFPPRFSGLQFPNYSSELNVNALELDDSALYLCASRPGTGGEGTDTQYFGPGTRLTVL.